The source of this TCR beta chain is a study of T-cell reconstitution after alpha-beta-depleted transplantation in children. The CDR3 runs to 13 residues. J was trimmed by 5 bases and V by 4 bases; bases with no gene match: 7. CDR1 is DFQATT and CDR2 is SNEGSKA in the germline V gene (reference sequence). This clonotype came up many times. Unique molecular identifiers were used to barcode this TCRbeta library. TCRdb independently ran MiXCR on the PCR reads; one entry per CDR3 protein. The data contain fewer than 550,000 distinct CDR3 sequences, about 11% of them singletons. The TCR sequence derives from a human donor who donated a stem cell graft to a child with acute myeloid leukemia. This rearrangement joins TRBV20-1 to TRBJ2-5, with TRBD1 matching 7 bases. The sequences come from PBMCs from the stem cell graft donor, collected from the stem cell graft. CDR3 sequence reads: CSAKRGQGETQYF. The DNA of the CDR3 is TGCAGTGCTAAGAGGGGGCAGGGCGAGACCCAGTACTTC.